Given below is one TCR beta chain in context. The sample comes from a study of shared clonotypes between healthy human individuals. Each subset's genomic DNA was shared equally among a number of immunoSEQ plates. TCRdb keeps only in-frame clones here, not all; method: immunoSEQ multiplex PCR. This table has over 850,000 clones, 78% appearing once. V lost 4 bases to trimming and J lost 5 bases; unmatched junction nucleotides: 8. The CDR3 is made up of 16 amino acids. Germline CDR1 is SGDLS and CDR2 is YYNGEE. This receptor was taken from a man younger than 35 in good health. Some clones in this sample may be carry-over from other donors' samples. J is TRBJ2-7 and V is TRBV9; 14 bases are shared with TRBD2. The sample comprised memory CD4+ T cells from PBMCs. Regarding subset: CD45RA-negative fraction. The CDR3 sequence is CASSPDPTSGRDEQYF. CDR3 sequence (DNA): TGTGCCAGCAGCCCCGACCCGACTAGCGGGAGGGACGAGCAGTACTTC.